The rows below give T cell receptor beta chains drawn from one sample of a study of blood T cell repertoires in COVID-19. Data came from immunoSEQ multiplex PCR; TCRdb stores just in-frame clones and leaves some out. This table holds about 220,000 clones, roughly 75% found once. Specimen: peripheral blood. The origin of the receptors is a woman aged 65 to 85 with acute or convalescent COVID-19. CDR3s include the opening cysteine and the closing phenylalanine or tryptophan. The D gene is left open where the match is weak. Some rows have no size entry. The others give once, few or many, or a class for an expanded clone.

TRBV19	.	TRBJ2-4	TRBD1	TGTGCCAGTAGTATAGGTCAGGGGGCACGCAACATTCAGTACTTC	CASSIGQGARNIQYF
TRBV9	.	TRBJ2-5	TRBD2	TGTGCCAGCAGCGTCGGACTAGCGGGGGGTTTGTACCAAGAGACCCAGTACTTC	CASSVGLAGGLYQETQYF
TRBV19	.	TRBJ1-1	.	TGTGCCAGTAGTCAACAGGGTATTGGCACTGAAGCTTTCTTT	CASSQQGIGTEAFF
TRBV6-5	.	TRBJ1-2	.	TGTGCCAGCCGACGTAGGGGAGGGAATGGCTACACCTTC	CASRRRGGNGYTF
TRBV5-8	.	TRBJ2-2	TRBD1	TGTGCCAGCAGCGTGGGGACAGGGTTCTCTATTTACACCGGGGAGCTGTTTTTT	CASSVGTGFSIYTGELFF
TRBV5-1	.	TRBJ2-3	TRBD2	TGCGCCAGCAGCTTCGGGGAGGGTCGCACAGATACGCAGTATTTT	CASSFGEGRTDTQYF
TRBV30	.	TRBJ2-2	.	TGTGCCTGGAGTGTTTCCCGGAACACCGGGGAGCTGTTTTTT	CAWSVSRNTGELFF
TRBV9	.	TRBJ2-1	.	TGTGCCAGCAGCGTAAAATCGGCAGGGGCGAGGTACGAGCAGTTCTTC	CASSVKSAGARYEQFF
TRBV7-7	.	TRBJ2-3	.	TGTGCCTACAGAGACCCAGATACGCAGTATTTT	CAYRDPDTQYF
TRBV5-1	.	TRBJ2-5	TRBD1	TGCGCCAGCAAGGAAATGGACAGGGCGGAGACCCAGTACTTC	CASKEMDRAETQYF
TRBV7-6	.	TRBJ2-4	.	TGTGCCAGCAGCCCCGAAAACATTCAGTACTTC	CASSPENIQYF
TRBV14	.	TRBJ1-3	.	TGTGCCAGCAGCCAAGAAACAGGAACAAGCACCATATATTTT	CASSQETGTSTIYF
TRBV5-1	.	TRBJ2-7	.	TGCGCCAGCAGCCAGGGCGGCGAGCAGTACTTC	CASSQGGEQYF
TRBV3-1/TRBV3-2	.	TRBJ1-6	.	TGTGCCAGCAGCGACGGGGGAGATTCACCCCTCCACTTT	CASSDGGDSPLHF
TRBV9	once	TRBJ1-2	.	TGTGCCAGCAGCCAAAGAAGGGAGAGGGGAGGTAACTATGGCTACACCTTC	CASSQRRERGGNYGYTF
TRBV15	.	TRBJ1-4	.	TGTGCCACCAGCAGAGGCGGGGGGCAGGGAATTCGGGAAAAACTGTTTTTT	CATSRGGGQGIREKLFF
TRBV4-1	.	TRBJ1-2	TRBD1	TGCGCCAGCAGCCAAGATGCGATGGGACAGCGCGGCGGCTACACCTTC	CASSQDAMGQRGGYTF
TRBV18	once	TRBJ1-4	.	TGTGCCAGCTCACCGCGGACAGACGAAAAACTGTTTTTT	CASSPRTDEKLFF
TRBV5-1	.	TRBJ2-5	TRBD2	TGCGCCAGCAGCCCCCGGGGGGTTTGGGAGACCCAGTACTTC	CASSPRGVWETQYF
TRBV5-1	.	TRBJ1-3	TRBD1	TGCGCCAGCAGCTTTAATGCAGGGGGTTCGGGAAACACCATATATTTT	CASSFNAGGSGNTIYF
TRBV6-5	.	TRBJ2-7	TRBD2	TGTGCCAGCAGTCCCCGGGGGGACGGCTACGAGCAGTACTTC	CASSPRGDGYEQYF
TRBV7-6	.	TRBJ2-5	.	TGTGCCAGCAGCTCCGCGAACAGCCAAGAGACCCAGTACTTC	CASSSANSQETQYF